These 4 T cell receptor beta chains share one sample of origin, sequenced in a study of T cell responses to AZD1222 COVID-19 vaccine. The data were produced by immunoSEQ multiplex PCR, yet TCRdb's version contains in-frame clones alone and is incomplete. Of about 17,000 clones in the sample, about four fifths were seen once. This material consisted of peripheral blood, taken 28 days after the second AZD1222 dose. These receptors all stem from an adult who received the AZD1222 COVID-19 vaccine.

V usage is TRBV5-4 and J usage is TRBJ1-6, with a tentative D call TRBD1 (5 bases). V shed 6 bases and J shed 9 bases, with 19 bases lying between them. CDR1 is SGHNT, CDR2 YYREEE, per germline (reference sequence). The CDR3 totals 15 residues. The CDR3, as DNA: TGTGCCAGCAATCAACTCGGGACGCCGCGTTCACCCCTCCACTTT. It encodes CASNQLGTPRSPLHF.

The V call is TRBV19, the J call TRBJ1-1; 11 bases fit TRBD1. The CDR3 is made up of 16 amino acids. V gave up 6 bases and J gave up 4 bases; unmatched junction bases: 10. Germline CDR1 reads LNHDA; CDR2 reads SQIVND (reference sequence). CDR3 region: CASRARTGGFLTEAFF. DNA of the CDR3: TGTGCCAGTAGGGCCCGGACAGGGGGCTTTCTCACTGAAGCTTTCTTT.

V usage is TRBV5-1 and J usage is TRBJ2-1, with D perhaps TRBD2 (7 bases). V was pared by 1 base and J by 3 bases, with 11 bases between. The germline V gene encodes CDR1 SGHRS and CDR2 YFSETQ. The CDR3 runs to 15 residues. The chain's CDR3 is CASSLRGGIYNEQFF. CDR3 sequence (DNA): TGCGCCAGCAGCTTGAGGGGGGGAATCTACAATGAGCAGTTCTTC.

In this sample, this clone turned up a few times. The rearrangement joins TRBV18 to TRBJ1-1; D unclear. The V gene lost 3 bases and the J gene lost 1 base, with 12 bases spanning the gap. The CDR3 sequence is 15 residues long. The germline CDR1 and CDR2 sequences are KGHSH and LQKENI. DNA for the CDR3: TGTGCCAGCTCACCCACGACCGAGGGGAACACTGAAGCTTTCTTT. Protein product: CASSPTTEGNTEAFF. Full variable domain (missing parts from reference TRBV18 and TRBJ1-1): NAGVMQNPRHLVRRRGQEARLRCSPMKGHSHVYWYRQLPEEGLKFMVYLQKENIIDESGMPKERFSAEFPKEGPSILRIQQVVRGDSAAYFCASSPTTEGNTEAFFGQGTRLTVV.